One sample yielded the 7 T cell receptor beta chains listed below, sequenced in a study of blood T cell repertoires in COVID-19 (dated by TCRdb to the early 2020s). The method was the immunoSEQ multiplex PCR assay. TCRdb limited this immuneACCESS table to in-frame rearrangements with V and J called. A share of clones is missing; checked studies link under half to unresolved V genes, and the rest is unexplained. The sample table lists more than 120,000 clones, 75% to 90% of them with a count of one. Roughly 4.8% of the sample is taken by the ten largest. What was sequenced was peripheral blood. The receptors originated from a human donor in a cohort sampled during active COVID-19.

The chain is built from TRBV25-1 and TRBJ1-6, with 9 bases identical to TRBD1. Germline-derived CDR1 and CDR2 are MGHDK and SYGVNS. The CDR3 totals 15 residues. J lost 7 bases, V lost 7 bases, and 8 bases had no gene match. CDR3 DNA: TGTGCCAGCACCGCTTCGGACAGGGGAAATTCACCCCTCCACTTT. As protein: CASTASDRGNSPLHF.

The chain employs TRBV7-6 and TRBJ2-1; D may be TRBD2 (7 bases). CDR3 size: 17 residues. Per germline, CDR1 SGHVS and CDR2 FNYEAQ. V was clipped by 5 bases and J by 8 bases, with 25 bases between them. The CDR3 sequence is CASSIPGRGPRGDEQFF. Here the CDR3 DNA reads TGTGCCAGCAGCATCCCGGGGCGGGGGCCCCGGGGGGATGAGCAGTTCTTC.

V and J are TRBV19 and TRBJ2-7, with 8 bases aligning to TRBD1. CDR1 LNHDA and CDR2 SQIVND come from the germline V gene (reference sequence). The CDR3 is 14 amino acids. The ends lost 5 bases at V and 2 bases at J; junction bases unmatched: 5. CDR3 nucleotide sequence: TGTGCCAGTAGTCCGGGACAGGCCCCCTACGAGCAGTACTTC. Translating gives CASSPGQAPYEQYF.

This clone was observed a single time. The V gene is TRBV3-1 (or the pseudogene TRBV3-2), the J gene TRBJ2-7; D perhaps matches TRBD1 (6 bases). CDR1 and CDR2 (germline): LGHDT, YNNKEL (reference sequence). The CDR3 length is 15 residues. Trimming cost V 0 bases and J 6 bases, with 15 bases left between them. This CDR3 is CASSQEGRGKGEQYF. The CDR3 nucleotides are TGTGCCAGCAGCCAAGAGGGCAGGGGTAAAGGCGAGCAGTACTTC.

The CDR3 reads CASSSGDTEAFF. The CDR3 DNA sequence: TGTGCCAGCAGTTCAGGGGACACTGAAGCTTTCTTT. The V call is TRBV27, the J call TRBJ1-1; weak D call: TRBD1 (6 bases). This CDR3 has 12 residues. V shed 4 bases and J shed 3 bases, with 6 bases lying between them. Germline V gives CDR1 MNHEY, CDR2 SMNVEV (reference sequence).

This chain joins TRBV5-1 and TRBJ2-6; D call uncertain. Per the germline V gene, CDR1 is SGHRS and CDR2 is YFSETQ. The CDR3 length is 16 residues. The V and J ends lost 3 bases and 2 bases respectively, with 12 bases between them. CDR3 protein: CASSYRVATGANVLTF. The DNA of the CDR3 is TGCGCCAGCAGCTACCGAGTCGCAACTGGGGCCAACGTCCTGACTTTC.

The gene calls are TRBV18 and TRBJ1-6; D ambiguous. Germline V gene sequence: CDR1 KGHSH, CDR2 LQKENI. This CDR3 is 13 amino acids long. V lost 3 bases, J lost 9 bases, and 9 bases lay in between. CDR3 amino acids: CASSPGSLSPLHF. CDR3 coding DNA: TGTGCCAGCTCACCGGGCAGTCTTTCACCCCTCCACTTT.